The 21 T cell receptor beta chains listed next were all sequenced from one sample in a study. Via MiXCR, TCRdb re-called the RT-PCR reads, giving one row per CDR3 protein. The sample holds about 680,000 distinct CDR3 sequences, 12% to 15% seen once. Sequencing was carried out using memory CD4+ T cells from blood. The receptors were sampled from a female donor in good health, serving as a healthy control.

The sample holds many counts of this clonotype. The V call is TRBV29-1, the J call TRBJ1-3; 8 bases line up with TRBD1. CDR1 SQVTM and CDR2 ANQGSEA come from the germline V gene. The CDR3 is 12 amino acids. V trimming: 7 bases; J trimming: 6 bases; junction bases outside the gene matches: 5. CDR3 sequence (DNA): TGCAGCGGTACACAGGGGGAAAACACCATATATTTT. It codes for CSGTQGENTIYF.

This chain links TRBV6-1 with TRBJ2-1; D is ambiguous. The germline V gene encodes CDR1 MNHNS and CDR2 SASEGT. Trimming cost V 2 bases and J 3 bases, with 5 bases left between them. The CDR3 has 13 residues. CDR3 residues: CASSENSYNEQFF. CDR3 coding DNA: TGTGCCAGCAGTGAAAACAGCTACAATGAGCAGTTCTTC.

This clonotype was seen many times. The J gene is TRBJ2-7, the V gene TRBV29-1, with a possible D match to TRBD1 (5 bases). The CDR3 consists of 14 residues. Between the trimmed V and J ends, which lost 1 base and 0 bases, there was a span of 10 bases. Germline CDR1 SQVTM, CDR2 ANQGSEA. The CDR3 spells CSVEGGEDSYEQYF. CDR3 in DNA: TGCAGCGTTGAAGGGGGCGAGGACTCCTACGAGCAGTACTTC.

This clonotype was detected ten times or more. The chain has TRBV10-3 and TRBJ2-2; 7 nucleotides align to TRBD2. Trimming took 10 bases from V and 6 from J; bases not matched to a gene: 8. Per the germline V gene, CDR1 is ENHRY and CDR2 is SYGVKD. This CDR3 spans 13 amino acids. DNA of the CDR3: TGTGCCACGCACGGGGGGATCGCCGGGGAGCTGTTTTTT. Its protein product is CATHGGIAGELFF.

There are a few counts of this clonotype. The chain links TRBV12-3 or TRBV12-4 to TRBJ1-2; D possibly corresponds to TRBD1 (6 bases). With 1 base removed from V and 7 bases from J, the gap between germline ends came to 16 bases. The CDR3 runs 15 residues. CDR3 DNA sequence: TGTGCCAGCAGTTTAGTCCGGGACAATCTCGGTGGCTACACCTTC. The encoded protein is CASSLVRDNLGGYTF.

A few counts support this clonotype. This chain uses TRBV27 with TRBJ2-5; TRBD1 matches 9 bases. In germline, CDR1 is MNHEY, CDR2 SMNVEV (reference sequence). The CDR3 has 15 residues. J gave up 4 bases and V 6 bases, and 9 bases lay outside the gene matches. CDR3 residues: CASSSPRDRAETQYF. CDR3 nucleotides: TGTGCCAGCAGCTCGCCCCGGGACAGGGCAGAGACCCAGTACTTC.

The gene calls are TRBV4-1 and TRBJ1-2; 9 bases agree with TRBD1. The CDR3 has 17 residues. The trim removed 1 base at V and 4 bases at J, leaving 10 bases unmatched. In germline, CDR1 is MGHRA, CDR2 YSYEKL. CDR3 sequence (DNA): TGCGCCAGCAGCCAAGGTTCGGACAGGGGCTATTCCTATGGCTACACCTTC. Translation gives CASSQGSDRGYSYGYTF.

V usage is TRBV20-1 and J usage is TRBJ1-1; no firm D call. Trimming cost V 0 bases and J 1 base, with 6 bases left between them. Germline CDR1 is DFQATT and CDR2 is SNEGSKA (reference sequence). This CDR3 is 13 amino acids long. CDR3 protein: CSARDDGNTEAFF. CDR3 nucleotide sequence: TGCAGTGCTAGAGATGACGGGAACACTGAAGCTTTCTTT.

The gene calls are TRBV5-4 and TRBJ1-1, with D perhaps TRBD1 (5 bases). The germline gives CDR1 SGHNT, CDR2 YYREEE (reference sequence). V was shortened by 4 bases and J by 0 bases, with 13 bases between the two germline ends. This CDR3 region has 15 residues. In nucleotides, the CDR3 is TGTGCCAGCAGCACGCCGGGACGGCTGAACACTGAAGCTTTCTTT. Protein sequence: CASSTPGRLNTEAFF.

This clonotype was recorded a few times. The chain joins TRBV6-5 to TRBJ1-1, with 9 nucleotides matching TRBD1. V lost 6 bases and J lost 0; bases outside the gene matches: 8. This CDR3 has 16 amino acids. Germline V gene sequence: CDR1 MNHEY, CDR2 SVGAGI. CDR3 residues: CASRRQGGTLNTEAFF. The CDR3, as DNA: TGTGCCAGCAGGAGACAGGGGGGAACCTTGAACACTGAAGCTTTCTTT.

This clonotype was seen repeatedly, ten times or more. CDR3 residues: CASSPTGTGFGYTF. CDR3 DNA: TGTGCCAGCAGCCCCACCGGGACAGGGTTTGGCTACACCTTC. The chain couples TRBV9 to TRBJ1-2; 9 bases match TRBD1. Germline CDR1 is SGDLS and CDR2 is YYNGEE. The CDR3 spans 14 residues. V was clipped by 4 bases and J by 7 bases; unmatched bases: 8.

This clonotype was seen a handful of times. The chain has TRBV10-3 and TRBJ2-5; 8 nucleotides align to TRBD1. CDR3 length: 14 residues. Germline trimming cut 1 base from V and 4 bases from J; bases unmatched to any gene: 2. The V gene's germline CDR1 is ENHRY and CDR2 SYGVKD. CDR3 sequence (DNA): TGTGCCATCAGTGAGTATGGACAGGGAGAGACCCAGTACTTC. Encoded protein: CAISEYGQGETQYF.

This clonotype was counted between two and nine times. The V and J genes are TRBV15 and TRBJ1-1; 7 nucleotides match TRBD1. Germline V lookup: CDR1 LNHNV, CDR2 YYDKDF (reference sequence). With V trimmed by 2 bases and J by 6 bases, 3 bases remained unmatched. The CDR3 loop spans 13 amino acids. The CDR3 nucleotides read TGTGCCACCAGCAGATGGGACAGCCCTGAAGCTTTCTTT. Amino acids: CATSRWDSPEAFF. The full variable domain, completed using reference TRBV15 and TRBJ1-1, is DAMVIQNPRYQVTQFGKPVTLSCSQTLNHNVMYWYQQKSSQAPKLLFHYYDKDFNNEADTPDNFQSRRPNTSFCFLDIRSPGLGDTAMYLCATSRWDSPEAFFGQGTRLTVV.

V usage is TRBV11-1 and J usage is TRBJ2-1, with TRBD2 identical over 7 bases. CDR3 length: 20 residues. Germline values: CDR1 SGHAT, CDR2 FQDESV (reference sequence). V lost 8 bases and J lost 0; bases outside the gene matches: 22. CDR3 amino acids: CASGTPRVGFGGSSYNEQFF. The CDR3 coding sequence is TGTGCCAGCGGTACGCCGAGGGTGGGCTTTGGCGGGAGCTCCTACAATGAGCAGTTCTTC. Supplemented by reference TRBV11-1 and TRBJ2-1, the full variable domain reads EAEVAQSPRYKITEKSQAVAFWCDPISGHATLYWYRQILGQGPELLVQFQDESVVDDSQLPKDRFSAERLKGVDSTLKIQPAELGDSAMYLCASGTPRVGFGGSSYNEQFFGPGTRLTVL.

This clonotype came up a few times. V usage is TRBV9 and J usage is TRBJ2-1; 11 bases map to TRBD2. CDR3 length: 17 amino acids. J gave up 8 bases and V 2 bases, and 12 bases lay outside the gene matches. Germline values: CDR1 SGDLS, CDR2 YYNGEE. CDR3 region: CASSVGVAGGPTDEQFF. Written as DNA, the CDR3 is TGTGCCAGCAGCGTTGGAGTAGCGGGAGGGCCGACAGATGAGCAGTTCTTC.

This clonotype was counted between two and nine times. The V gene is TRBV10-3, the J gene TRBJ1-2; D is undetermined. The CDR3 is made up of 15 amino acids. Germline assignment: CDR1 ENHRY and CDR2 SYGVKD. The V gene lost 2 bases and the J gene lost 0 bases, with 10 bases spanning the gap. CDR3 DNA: TGTGCCATCAGTGAGGTAGTGCAGTCTAACTATGGCTACACCTTC. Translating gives CAISEVVQSNYGYTF.

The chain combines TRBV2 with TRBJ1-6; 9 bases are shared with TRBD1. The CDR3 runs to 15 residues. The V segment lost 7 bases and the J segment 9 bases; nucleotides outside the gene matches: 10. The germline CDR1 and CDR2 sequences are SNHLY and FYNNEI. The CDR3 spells CASTADGTGSSPLHF. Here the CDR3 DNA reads TGTGCCAGCACCGCGGACGGGACAGGGAGTTCACCCCTCCACTTT.

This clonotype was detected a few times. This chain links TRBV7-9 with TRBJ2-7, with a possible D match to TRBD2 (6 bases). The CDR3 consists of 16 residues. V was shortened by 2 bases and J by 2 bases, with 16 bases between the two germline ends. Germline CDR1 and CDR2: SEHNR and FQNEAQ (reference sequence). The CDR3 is CASSLSSGSRTYEQYF. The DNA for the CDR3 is TGTGCCAGCAGCTTATCTTCCGGGAGTAGAACCTACGAGCAGTACTTC.

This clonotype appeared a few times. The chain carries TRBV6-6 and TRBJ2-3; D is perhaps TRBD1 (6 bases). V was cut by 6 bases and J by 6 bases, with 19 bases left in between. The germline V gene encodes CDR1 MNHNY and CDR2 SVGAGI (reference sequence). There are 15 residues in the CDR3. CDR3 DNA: TGTGCCAGCAGCAGCCCTCAGGACAGTGGTGATACGCAGTATTTT. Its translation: CASSSPQDSGDTQYF.

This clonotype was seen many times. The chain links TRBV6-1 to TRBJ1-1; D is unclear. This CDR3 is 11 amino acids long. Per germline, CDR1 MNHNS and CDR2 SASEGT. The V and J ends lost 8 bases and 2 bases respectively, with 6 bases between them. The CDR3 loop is CASVLNTEAFF. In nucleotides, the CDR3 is TGTGCCAGCGTCCTCAACACTGAAGCTTTCTTT.

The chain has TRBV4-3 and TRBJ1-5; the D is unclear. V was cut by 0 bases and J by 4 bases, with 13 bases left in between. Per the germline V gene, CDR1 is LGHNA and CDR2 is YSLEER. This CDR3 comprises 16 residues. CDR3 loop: CASSQDKGDGNQPQHF. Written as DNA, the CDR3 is TGCGCCAGCAGCCAAGATAAAGGAGACGGGAATCAGCCCCAGCATTTT.